This section outlines one T cell receptor beta chain sequence together with its context. These data come from a study of shared T cell receptors in the human thymus. TCRdb's table, derived via immunoSEQ multiplex PCR, lists solely in-frame clones and lacks some. The sample holds about 380,000 clones, 85% to 95% seen once. Germline V gene sequence: CDR1 MDHEN, CDR2 SYDVKM. The V gene lost 0 bases and the J gene lost 0 bases, with 12 bases spanning the gap. The CDR3 runs 16 residues. Sequences were obtained from thymocytes. The clonotype comes from a human donor. The chain combines TRBV28 with TRBJ2-7; weak D call: TRBD2 (5 bases). CDR3 DNA sequence: TGTGCCAGCAGTTTATGGACGGACGGAGGCTCCTACGAGCAGTACTTC. Translated, it gives CASSLWTDGGSYEQYF. The whole variable domain, filled in from reference TRBV28 and TRBJ2-7, reads DVKVTQSSRYLVKRTGEKVFLECVQDMDHENMFWYRQDPGLGLRLIYFSYDVKMKEKGDIPEGYSVSREKKERFSLILESASTNQTSMYLCASSLWTDGGSYEQYFGPGTRLTVT.